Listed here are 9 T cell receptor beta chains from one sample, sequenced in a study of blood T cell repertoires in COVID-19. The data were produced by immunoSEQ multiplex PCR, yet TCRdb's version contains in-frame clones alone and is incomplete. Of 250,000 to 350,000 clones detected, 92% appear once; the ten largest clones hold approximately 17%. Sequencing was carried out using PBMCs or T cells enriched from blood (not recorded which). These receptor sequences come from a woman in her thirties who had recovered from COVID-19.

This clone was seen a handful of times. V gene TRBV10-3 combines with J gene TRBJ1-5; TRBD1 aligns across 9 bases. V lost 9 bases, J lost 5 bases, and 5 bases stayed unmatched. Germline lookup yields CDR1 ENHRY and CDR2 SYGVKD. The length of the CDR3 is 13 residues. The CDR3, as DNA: TGTGCCATACGGGACAGGGTCGATCAGCCCCAGCATTTT. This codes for CAIRDRVDQPQHF.

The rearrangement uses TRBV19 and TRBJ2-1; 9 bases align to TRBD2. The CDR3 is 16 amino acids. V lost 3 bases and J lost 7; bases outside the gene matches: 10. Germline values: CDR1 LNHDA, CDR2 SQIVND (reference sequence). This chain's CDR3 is CASSILPAGGPNEQFF. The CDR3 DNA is TGTGCCAGTAGTATCCTCCCGGCGGGGGGGCCGAATGAGCAGTTCTTC.

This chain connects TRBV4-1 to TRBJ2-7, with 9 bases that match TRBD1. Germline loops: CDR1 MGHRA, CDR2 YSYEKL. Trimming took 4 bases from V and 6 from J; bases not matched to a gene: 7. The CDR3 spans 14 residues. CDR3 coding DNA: TGCGCCAGCAGCCTTGGGACAGGGCAAGCCGAGCAGTACTTC. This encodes CASSLGTGQAEQYF.

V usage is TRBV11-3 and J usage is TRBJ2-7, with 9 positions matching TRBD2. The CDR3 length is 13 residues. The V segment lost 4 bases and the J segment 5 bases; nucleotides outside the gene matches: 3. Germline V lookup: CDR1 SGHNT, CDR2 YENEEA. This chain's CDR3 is CASSWRGGNEQYF. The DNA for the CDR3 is TGTGCCAGCAGCTGGCGGGGGGGCAACGAGCAGTACTTC.

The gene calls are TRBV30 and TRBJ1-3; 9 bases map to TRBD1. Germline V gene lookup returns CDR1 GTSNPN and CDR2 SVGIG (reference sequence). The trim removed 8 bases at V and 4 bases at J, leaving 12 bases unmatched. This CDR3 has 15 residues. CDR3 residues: CAARPGQGLGNTIYF. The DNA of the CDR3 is TGTGCCGCTAGGCCGGGACAGGGACTCGGAAACACCATATATTTT.

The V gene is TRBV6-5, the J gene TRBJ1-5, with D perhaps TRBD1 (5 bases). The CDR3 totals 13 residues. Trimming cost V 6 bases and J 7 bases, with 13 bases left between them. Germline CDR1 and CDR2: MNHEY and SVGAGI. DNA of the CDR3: TGTGCCAGCAGGGAGGGGTTGGGACAGCCCCAGCATTTT. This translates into CASREGLGQPQHF.

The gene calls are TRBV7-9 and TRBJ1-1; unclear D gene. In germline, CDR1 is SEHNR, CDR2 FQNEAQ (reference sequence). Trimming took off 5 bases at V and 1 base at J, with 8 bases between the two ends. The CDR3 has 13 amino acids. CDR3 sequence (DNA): TGTGCCAGCAGCCGGACTGCGAACACTGAAGCTTTCTTT. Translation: CASSRTANTEAFF. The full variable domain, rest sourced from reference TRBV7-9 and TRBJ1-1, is DTGVSQNPRHKITKRGQNVTFRCDPISEHNRLYWYRQTLGQGPEFLTYFQNEAQLEKSRLLSDRFSAERPKGSFSTLEIQRTEQGDSAMYLCASSRTANTEAFFGQGTRLTVV.

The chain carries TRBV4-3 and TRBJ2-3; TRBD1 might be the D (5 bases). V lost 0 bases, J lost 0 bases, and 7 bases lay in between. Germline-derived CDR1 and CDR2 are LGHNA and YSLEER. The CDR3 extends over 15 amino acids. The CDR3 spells CASSQEGASTDTQYF. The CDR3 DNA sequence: TGCGCCAGCAGCCAAGAAGGGGCCAGCACAGATACGCAGTATTTT.

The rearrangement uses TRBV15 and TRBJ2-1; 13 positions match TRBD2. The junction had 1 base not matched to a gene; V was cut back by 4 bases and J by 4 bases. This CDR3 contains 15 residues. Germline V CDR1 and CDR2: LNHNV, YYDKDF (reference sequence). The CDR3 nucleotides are TGTGCCACCAGCACACTAGCGGGAGGGTACAATGAGCAGTTCTTC. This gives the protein CATSTLAGGYNEQFF.